This T cell receptor (beta chain) was profiled in a study of blood T cell repertoires in COVID-19 (TCRdb year 2020). About the investigation overall: Collaborator samples came from the United States, Italy and Spain and covered acute and convalescent phases of COVID-19. The material from the prospective study consisted of cDNA or gDNA derived from T cells, B-cell-depleted T cells, or PBMCs. Subjects who had been exposed to COVID-19, were actively infected with it, or had recovered from it provided the deeply sampled blood TCRbeta repertoires that made up the dataset. The repertoires were released in a freely available public database meant as a resource for research on the immune response to SARS-CoV-2. The samples were drawn from the first 160 participants of the ongoing ImmuneRACE study and from 1,254 subjects provided by 6 global collaborators. Nearly every sample came with metadata listing a de-identified subject ID, COVID-19 status, age in years and sex. Where HLA class I and class II types were available, the types were taken from metadata supplied by the sample provider, not from assay-based typing. The paper as a whole reports these results and caveats: Clinical and demographic metadata were provided uncurated, with the amount varying by source and participant.

To note about this clone: Its target antigen remains unknown. No base quality values were provided; no much bigger clone lies one nucleotide off.

TCRbeta CDR3 regions were amplified from genomic DNA by means of the immunoSEQ Assay, a bias-controlled multiplex PCR. Per the source publication's procedure: Nucleated cell counts per sample were estimated from amplification of reference gene primers within the assay. To quantify the absolute abundance of each unique TCRbeta CDR3 rearrangement, sequence reads were collapsed and filtered. For each sample, productive Simpson clonality was calculated as the square root of Simpson's diversity index across productive rearrangements. Entries here come from immuneACCESS through TCRdb and include only in-frame sequences with V and J called. Some clones fail to appear in such tables; in the studies checked, an unresolved V gene covers under half of the shortfall, and the cause of the remainder is unknown. The V and J calls and clone size are taken from that table; D and trimming were inferred from the DNA. This sample holds around 88,000 clones; 81% were observed only once. 9.5% to 12% of the sample is in the top ten clones.

The CDR1 and CDR2 encoded by the germline V gene (reference sequence) are MNHNY and SVGAGI. V and J are truncated by 5 bases and 8 bases respectively, leaving an intervening sequence of 12 bases. The CDR3 holds 13 amino acids from the cysteine to the phenylalanine. Here the CDR3 DNA is all that survives: 39 bases in frame from base 1. The collaborating institutions used their own protocols to collect whole blood in K2EDTA tubes. For TCRbeta analysis, collaborators shipped samples as frozen whole blood, isolated PBMCs, or DNA extracted from either of those sample types. The V and J genes are TRBV6-6 and TRBJ1-4; TRBD1 is a weak D gene call, 5 bases matching. This sequence was found in a woman older than 75 with acute or convalescent COVID-19. What was sequenced was peripheral blood. The DNA reads TGTGCCAGCAGTACCTCGGACACCGAAAAACTGTTTTTT. This translates into CASSTSDTEKLFF.